This T cell receptor (beta chain) appears in the sequencing data of a study of CD8+ T cells in alopecia areata (dated by TCRdb to between 2017 and 2018). Background for the entire study: The treated patients, all with moderate-to-severe alopecia areata, were enrolled in an open-label pilot trial of oral tofacitinib given at 5 to 10 mg twice daily. Tofacitinib was given for 6 to 18 months, followed by 6 months of follow-up off drug to assess delayed response and recurrence. In both human patients and the C3H/HeJ mouse model, the study applied high-throughput TCRbeta sequencing to look at T cell clonal expansion in alopecia areata. In humans, TCRbeta sequencing was performed on scalp tissue and on sorted CD4+ and CD8+ peripheral blood T cells from healthy controls and from patients with patchy or totalis/universalis alopecia areata. Patients on tofacitinib were biopsied at baseline and after 4 and 24 weeks of treatment, and several of the patients also had a later scalp biopsy. Clonality in the scalp was compared among normal scalp (n=4), patchy alopecia areata scalp (n=8), and alopecia totalis/universalis scalp (n=8). RNA was extracted with the PAXgene miRNA kit for fixed scalp, the miRNeasy kit for PBMCs, and the RNeasy kit for mouse skin. TCRbeta CDR3 regions were amplified by immunoSEQ multiplex PCR using 35 Vbeta forward and 13 Jbeta reverse primers.

As regards this clone: Its antigen target is currently unknown. No quality values exist for individual bases; no much larger clone is one base distant.

The sample's time point label is to be understood as: baseline before oral tofacitinib. From alopecia areata patients, peripheral blood was collected along with lesional scalp punch biopsies. PBMCs were separated by density centrifugation and stained for CD3, CD4 and CD8, after which CD4+ and CD8+ T cells were sorted on a FACSAria. Its CDR3 holds 12 amino acids, cysteine through phenylalanine. The only DNA kept is the CDR3, 36 bases in frame from the first base. For CDR1 and CDR2, the germline V gene (reference sequence) lists GTSNPN and SVGIG. V loses 0 bases of germline sequence and J loses 7 bases, and the interval between the two ends is 6 bases. The library was obtained by the immunoSEQ multiplex PCR assay. To provide template for TCR sequencing, every sample had RNA extracted and reverse transcribed into cDNA. SuperScript III was used for first-strand cDNA synthesis, primed with a 2:1 mix of oligo-dT and random hexamers. A synthetic immune receptor repertoire was used to gauge amplification bias, and whatever bias remained was removed computationally. Per the authors' processing: Raw reads were preprocessed for error removal, and CDR3 was defined according to IMGT conventions as running from the conserved cysteine to phenylalanine. Clonality was computed as 1 minus the Shannon entropy, with the entropy normalized by log2 of the number of productive unique TCRs. Whether each scalp clone was CD4 or CD8 was inferred by checking scalp TCRbeta sequences against the CD4 and CD8 repertoires from sorted blood. TCRdb retrieved this table from immuneACCESS and kept in-frame rearrangements only. Not all clones are present; in checked studies, unresolved V genes account for under half, and no reason is known for the remainder. That table supplies the V and J calls and clone size; D and trimming were determined from the DNA. The sample profile shows a few hundred thousand clones; roughly two thirds of them were found once. The ten biggest clones cover under 1.5% of the sample.

Broader findings and caveats from the paper: Shared TCR sequences between patients were less evident than in mice, which may be partly attributable to HLA diversity in the patient population. Higher clonality and more expanded CD8+ clones were observed in lesional scalp than in normal scalp, particularly in alopecia totalis/universalis, a finding suggestive of antigenic drive. Scalp TCR repertoire analysis is complicated because resident alphabeta T cells in normal human skin are also sequenced, whereas mouse skin is dominated by gammadelta T cells.

The input for sequencing was CD4+ T cells sorted from blood, taken at week 0. The source is a human donor with alopecia areata. Here the chain combines TRBV30 and TRBJ1-4; the D gene cannot be resolved reliably. CDR3 region: CAWSVGPEKLFF. The sequenced DNA is TGTGCCTGGAGTGTCGGACCTGAAAAACTGTTTTTT.